This is a list of T cell receptor beta chains from one sample in a study of a mutant IDH1 vaccine in newly diagnosed glioma. Their antigens remain unidentified. Here immunoSEQ multiplex PCR was the method, and the copy in TCRdb shows in-frame clones only, minus some. The sample yields some 63,000 clones, about 74% seen once. Sequencing was performed on PBMCs, taken from a glioma patient whose treatment included an IDH1 peptide vaccine. Every receptor here comes from a man aged 45 to 65 with glioma. Both conserved end residues are part of each CDR3. D genes are given only for firm matches. The size field is filled for only some rows; it gives once, few, many or a size class.

. once TRBJ2-7 TRBV18 TGTGCCAGCTCACCAAGGGCAAGCGACCCCTACGAGCAGTACTTC CASSPRASDPYEQYF
TRBD1 . TRBJ2-7 TRBV6-5 TGTGCCAGCAGTTACTCTGGGACAGGCACCTACGAGCAGTACTTC CASSYSGTGTYEQYF
. . TRBJ1-5 TRBV30 TGTGCCTGGAGCGAAATTCGGACCCTAAATCAGCCCCAGCATTTT CAWSEIRTLNQPQHF
TRBD1 . TRBJ1-2 TRBV5-6 TGTGCCAGCAGCTTGGGGGCTGTTGGGACAGGGGGTTATGGCTACACCTTC CASSLGAVGTGGYGYTF
. . TRBJ1-2 TRBV6-5 TGTGCCAGCAGTTACGAGGGCAGCGGCTACACCTTC CASSYEGSGYTF
TRBD1 few TRBJ1-4 TRBV5-4 TGTGCCAGCAGTTCCGGGACAGGGGAGGAAAAACTGTTTTTT CASSSGTGEEKLFF
. . TRBJ1-1 TRBV30 TGTGCCTGGAGTCCTTCCCGGGGAGGTAGGGCCACTGAAGCTTTCTTT CAWSPSRGGRATEAFF
. . TRBJ1-1 TRBV5-5 TGTGCCAGCAGCTTTCTAAACGGAGGCGATGCTTTCTTT CASSFLNGGDAFF
. . TRBJ2-1 TRBV5-4 TGTGCCAGCAGCTTGGAAATCTTGGGCGGCAATGAGCAGTTCTTC CASSLEILGGNEQFF
. few TRBJ1-5 TRBV6-5 TGTGCCAGCAGTTACGCCAGGGATTCCAATCAGCCCCAGCATTTT CASSYARDSNQPQHF
TRBD1 . TRBJ2-7 TRBV6-5 TGTGCCAGCAGTTCCCCGGGACAGGGGGCGGAAGAGCAGTACTTC CASSSPGQGAEEQYF
. . TRBJ1-1 TRBV27 TGTGCCAGCAGCCCCTCCCTCAGGGGGAACACTGAAGCTTTCTTT CASSPSLRGNTEAFF
. . TRBJ2-1 TRBV9 TGTGCCAGCAGCGTAGGAGATAGGTTAAACTACAATGAGCAGTTCTTC CASSVGDRLNYNEQFF
. . TRBJ1-3 TRBV7-2 TGTGCCAGCAGCTTAGCGAACAGGGTTCTAGGAAACACCATATATTTT CASSLANRVLGNTIYF
. . TRBJ1-1 TRBV19 TGTGCCAGTAGTGCGGACAGGAACACTGAAGCTTTCTTT CASSADRNTEAFF
. . TRBJ1-2 TRBV29-1 TGCAGCGTTGAGGATAGCGGGGCCGCGTACTATGGCTACACCTTC CSVEDSGAAYYGYTF
. . TRBJ1-3 TRBV4-3 TGCGCCAGCAGCCAACGTGCCTGGGGCTCTGGAAACACCATATATTTT CASSQRAWGSGNTIYF
TRBD2 . TRBJ2-7 TRBV18 TGTGCCAGCTCACCACCGGGACTAGCGGGGGCATTTTACGAGCAGTACTTC CASSPPGLAGAFYEQYF
. . TRBJ1-5 TRBV27 TGTGCCAGCAGTTTCTTTCCAGAGGGTCAGCCCCAGCATTTT CASSFFPEGQPQHF
TRBD1 once TRBJ2-6 TRBV30 TGTGCCTGCCTGAGGGACAGGGGGCCCTCTGGGGCCAACGTCCTGACTTTC CACLRDRGPSGANVLTF
. . TRBJ2-2 TRBV27 TGTGCCAGCAGTCCCTGGAGGGACGGGGAGCTGTTTTTT CASSPWRDGELFF
. . TRBJ2-7 TRBV2 TGTGCCAGCAGTGAAGGCGGCAGGCCCTCCTACGAGCAGTACTTC CASSEGGRPSYEQYF
TRBD1 . TRBJ1-6 TRBV27 TGTGCCAGCAGACAGACAGGGGGGAATTCACCCCTCCACTTT CASRQTGGNSPLHF
. . TRBJ1-2 TRBV6-1 TGTGCCAGCAGCCAAGGGACGACCTGGACTGGCTACACCTTC CASSQGTTWTGYTF
TRBD1 . TRBJ1-1 TRBV4-1 TGCGCCAGCAGCCACGGGACAGGGCCGACTGAAGCTTTCTTT CASSHGTGPTEAFF
TRBD1 . TRBJ2-2 TRBV5-1 TGCGCCAGCAGCCCCCAACCCCCCGGACAGGGCAACACCGGGGAGCTGTTTTTT CASSPQPPGQGNTGELFF
TRBD1 . TRBJ2-5 TRBV5-4 TGTGCCAGCAGCTTCGGGACAGTTCAGGACCAGTACTTC CASSFGTVQDQYF
. . TRBJ2-7 TRBV9 TGTGCCAGCAGCGTAGGTCAGGACTTCTCCTACGAGCAGTACTTC CASSVGQDFSYEQYF
TRBD1 . TRBJ2-2 TRBV27 TGTGCCAGAAAAACAGGGGAATCGGCCGGGGAGCTGTTTTTT CARKTGESAGELFF
. . TRBJ1-1 TRBV19 TGTGCCAGTAAGTCCGCACTGGACACTGAAGCTTTCTTT CASKSALDTEAFF
. few TRBJ1-1 TRBV30 TGTGCCTGGAGCTCCGACGCACGCACTGAAGCTTTCTTT CAWSSDARTEAFF
. . TRBJ1-1 TRBV16 TGTGCCAGCAGCCAATCCTATTACAGTTTGGCGAACACTGAAGCTTTCTTT CASSQSYYSLANTEAFF
TRBD1 . TRBJ2-2 TRBV9 TGTGCCAGCAGCGGCTGGGACAGGGGACAAACCGGGGAGCTGTTTTTT CASSGWDRGQTGELFF
. once TRBJ2-3 TRBV5-4 TGTGCCAGCAGCTTGAGGGGGGGCCTAGCAGATACGCAGTATTTT CASSLRGGLADTQYF
. . TRBJ1-6 TRBV15 TGTGCCACCAGCAGAGATCGGGCCCCCAGGGGTTCACCCCTCCACTTT CATSRDRAPRGSPLHF
. . TRBJ2-7 TRBV19 TGTGCCAGTAGTTGGGGTACCGATGGTTCTGCATATTCCTACGAGCAGTACTTC CASSWGTDGSAYSYEQYF
. . TRBJ2-5 TRBV6-5 TGTGCCAGCAGCTCCGGACTGCCGAGGACCCAGTACTTC CASSSGLPRTQYF
. . TRBJ1-5 TRBV4-2 TGTGCCAGCAGCCAAGATGTTGGGTGGGGGGTCGGTGGCCAGCCCCAGCATTTT CASSQDVGWGVGGQPQHF
. once TRBJ2-3 TRBV12-5 TGTGCTAGTGGTTTGTGGAGCACAGATACGCAGTATTTT CASGLWSTDTQYF
TRBD1 few TRBJ1-2 TRBV2 TGTGCCAGTGACAGGGAGAACTATGGCTACACCTTC CASDRENYGYTF
. . TRBJ1-5 TRBV28 TGTGCCAGCAGTCAAAATCAGCCCCAGCATTTT CASSQNQPQHF
TRBD1 few TRBJ1-1 TRBV27 TGCCTAACTCGACAGGGGCAGAACACTGAAGCTTTCTTT CLTRQGQNTEAFF
TRBD1 once TRBJ1-4 TRBV9 TGTGCCAGCAGCGTAGGTGCAGGGGGTGGCGAAAAACTGTTTTTT CASSVGAGGGEKLFF
TRBD1 . TRBJ1-5 TRBV19 TGTGCCAGTAGTCCCGGGACAGGGCGAGGGGCTGAGCCCCAGCATTTT CASSPGTGRGAEPQHF
. . TRBJ1-1 TRBV7-8 TGTGCCAGCAGCTTAAGGATCGGGCGACAGGTTGAAGCTTTCTTT CASSLRIGRQVEAFF
. . TRBJ2-5 TRBV27 TGTGCCAGCAGTGTAAAGGCCCAAGAGACCCAGTACTTC CASSVKAQETQYF
. few TRBJ1-5 TRBV30 TGTGCCGGGGGGGCAGGGCAGCCCCAGCATTTT CAGGAGQPQHF
TRBD1 . TRBJ1-1 TRBV19 TGTGCCAGTAGCGAACAGGGGACGAACACTGAAGCTTTCTTT CASSEQGTNTEAFF
. . TRBJ2-5 TRBV27 TGTGCCAGCAGCCCGGGGGCGCGGGGAGAGACCCAGTACTTC CASSPGARGETQYF
TRBD1 few TRBJ1-1 TRBV7-9 TGTGCCAGCAGCCCGCTCGGTTCCGGGACAGCCACTGAAGCTTTCTTT CASSPLGSGTATEAFF
. . TRBJ1-2 TRBV6-5 TGTGCCAGCAGGCCGTTAAAAGGGGGTGGCTACACCTTC CASRPLKGGGYTF
. few TRBJ1-1 TRBV28 TGTGCCAGCAGTTTATCACGGGGCTGGGTCGCTGAAGCTTTCTTT CASSLSRGWVAEAFF
. . TRBJ2-2 TRBV4-3 TGCGCCAGCAGCCAAGATCAGGGATTCACCGGGGAGCTGTTTTTT CASSQDQGFTGELFF
. once TRBJ1-1 TRBV4-1 TGCGCCAGCAGCCGGGGACCATACACTGAAGCTTTCTTT CASSRGPYTEAFF
. . TRBJ1-4 TRBV30 TGTGCCTGGGCCCCACCAGCAACTAATGAAAAACTGTTTTTT CAWAPPATNEKLFF
. few TRBJ1-1 TRBV20-1 TGCAGTGCTAGGGACACTGAAGCTTTCTTT CSARDTEAFF
. . TRBJ1-1 TRBV30 TGTGCCTGGAGTGTAATGAACACTGAAGCTTTCTTT CAWSVMNTEAFF